A selection of T cell receptor beta chains follows, all from one sample in a study of blood T cell repertoires in COVID-19. Sequenced by immunoSEQ multiplex PCR; TCRdb stores in-frame clones only, minus some. The repertoire has roughly 120,000 clones, less than 85% of them found once; the top ten carry approximately 2.3%. Sequenced material: peripheral blood. These receptors were taken from a man aged 25-45 years with acute or convalescent COVID-19. The CDR3 runs from the conserved cysteine through the conserved F or W. The order of the fields is V gene, J gene, D gene, clone size, CDR3 protein, CDR3 DNA. The D gene is left open where the match is weak. Clone size is given for some rows only: seen once, a few or many times, or a class if the clone is expanded.

V gene: TRBV12-3/TRBV12-4; J gene: TRBJ1-2; D gene: TRBD1; clone size: NA; CDR3 protein: CASSEQGARGYTF; CDR3 DNA: TGTGCCAGCAGTGAACAGGGGGCCCGTGGCTACACCTTC
V gene: TRBV28; J gene: TRBJ1-4; D gene: NA; clone size: few; CDR3 protein: CASSPPGGVNEKLFF; CDR3 DNA: TGTGCCAGCAGTCCGCCGGGAGGAGTGAATGAAAAACTGTTTTTT
V gene: TRBV2; J gene: TRBJ1-5; D gene: NA; clone size: few; CDR3 protein: CASSETQRPDGSNQPQHF; CDR3 DNA: TGTGCCAGCAGTGAAACCCAGCGTCCTGATGGTAGCAATCAGCCCCAGCATTTT
V gene: TRBV4-3; J gene: TRBJ2-7; D gene: TRBD1; clone size: NA; CDR3 protein: CASSKSEQGASYEQYF; CDR3 DNA: TGCGCCAGCAGCAAAAGCGAACAGGGGGCCTCCTACGAGCAGTACTTC
V gene: TRBV6-5; J gene: TRBJ1-2; D gene: NA; clone size: NA; CDR3 protein: CASSRTPDYGYTF; CDR3 DNA: TGTGCCAGCAGCCGGACACCCGATTATGGCTACACCTTC
V gene: TRBV15; J gene: TRBJ1-5; D gene: NA; clone size: NA; CDR3 protein: CATSRDPPRGNQPQHF; CDR3 DNA: TGTGCCACCAGCAGAGATCCCCCGAGAGGCAATCAGCCCCAGCATTTT
V gene: TRBV30; J gene: TRBJ1-4; D gene: NA; clone size: NA; CDR3 protein: CAWSPSLAGLFF; CDR3 DNA: TGTGCCTGGAGTCCGTCCCTCGCGGGACTGTTTTTT
V gene: TRBV2; J gene: TRBJ2-4; D gene: NA; clone size: NA; CDR3 protein: CASSETGSKNIQYF; CDR3 DNA: TGTGCCAGCAGTGAAACGGGGTCCAAAAACATTCAGTACTTC
V gene: TRBV25-1; J gene: TRBJ2-5; D gene: NA; clone size: NA; CDR3 protein: CASSTTPRETQYF; CDR3 DNA: TGTGCCAGCAGTACTACCCCGCGAGAGACCCAGTACTTC
V gene: TRBV6-5; J gene: TRBJ2-2; D gene: NA; clone size: NA; CDR3 protein: CASSYDQGRNTGELFF; CDR3 DNA: TGTGCCAGCAGTTACGATCAGGGGCGAAACACCGGGGAGCTGTTTTTT
V gene: TRBV4-3; J gene: TRBJ1-1; D gene: NA; clone size: NA; CDR3 protein: CASSPWRGTEAFF; CDR3 DNA: TGCGCCAGCAGCCCGTGGAGAGGAACTGAAGCTTTCTTT
V gene: TRBV28; J gene: TRBJ2-6; D gene: TRBD1; clone size: NA; CDR3 protein: CASSFIGGAGANVLTF; CDR3 DNA: TGTGCCAGCAGTTTTATAGGGGGCGCTGGGGCCAACGTCCTGACTTTC
V gene: TRBV18; J gene: TRBJ1-3; D gene: NA; clone size: NA; CDR3 protein: CASSPYPGENTIYF; CDR3 DNA: TGTGCCAGCTCACCATATCCAGGGGAAAACACCATATATTTT
V gene: TRBV20-1; J gene: TRBJ2-7; D gene: NA; clone size: NA; CDR3 protein: CSASLPGDYEQYF; CDR3 DNA: TGCAGTGCTAGTTTACCAGGGGACTACGAGCAGTACTTC
V gene: TRBV7-2; J gene: TRBJ1-4; D gene: TRBD1; clone size: NA; CDR3 protein: CASSPRWDRQNEKLFF; CDR3 DNA: TGTGCCAGCAGCCCCCGATGGGACAGACAAAATGAAAAACTGTTTTTT
V gene: TRBV20-1; J gene: TRBJ2-1; D gene: NA; clone size: NA; CDR3 protein: CSASPLGGNSYNEQFF; CDR3 DNA: TGCAGTGCTAGTCCCCTTGGCGGGAACTCCTACAATGAGCAGTTCTTC
V gene: TRBV7-6; J gene: TRBJ2-1; D gene: NA; clone size: NA; CDR3 protein: CASSPGNEQFF; CDR3 DNA: TGTGCCAGCAGCCCAGGCAATGAGCAGTTCTTC
V gene: TRBV3-1/TRBV3-2; J gene: TRBJ2-2; D gene: TRBD1; clone size: NA; CDR3 protein: CASSLTGTGELFF; CDR3 DNA: TGTGCCAGCAGCCTGACAGGGACCGGGGAGCTGTTTTTT
V gene: TRBV11-2; J gene: TRBJ2-1; D gene: TRBD2; clone size: NA; CDR3 protein: CASSLRRLANNEQFF; CDR3 DNA: TGTGCCAGCAGCTTAAGGAGACTAGCGAACAATGAGCAGTTCTTC
V gene: TRBV4-2; J gene: TRBJ1-1; D gene: NA; clone size: few; CDR3 protein: CASSQARGGDTEAFF; CDR3 DNA: TGTGCCAGCAGCCAGGCCCGGGGGGGTGACACTGAAGCTTTCTTT
V gene: TRBV5-6; J gene: TRBJ1-2; D gene: NA; clone size: NA; CDR3 protein: CASSLGIGAGIGYTF; CDR3 DNA: TGTGCCAGCAGCTTGGGAATTGGGGCAGGGATTGGCTACACCTTC
V gene: TRBV7-9; J gene: TRBJ2-1; D gene: NA; clone size: once; CDR3 protein: CASSLGPAQEQFF; CDR3 DNA: TGTGCCAGCAGCTTGGGGCCTGCCCAAGAGCAGTTCTTC
V gene: TRBV6-4; J gene: TRBJ2-1; D gene: TRBD2; clone size: NA; CDR3 protein: CASTWTSTYNEQFF; CDR3 DNA: TGTGCCAGCACATGGACTAGCACCTACAATGAGCAGTTCTTC
V gene: TRBV10-3; J gene: TRBJ2-3; D gene: TRBD2; clone size: NA; CDR3 protein: CAITRGGLDTQYF; CDR3 DNA: TGTGCCATCACGCGGGGGGGATTAGATACGCAGTATTTT
V gene: TRBV7-9; J gene: TRBJ2-1; D gene: NA; clone size: NA; CDR3 protein: CASSPRGPHNEQFF; CDR3 DNA: TGTGCCAGCAGCCCCAGGGGCCCACACAATGAGCAGTTCTTC
V gene: TRBV4-3; J gene: TRBJ2-2; D gene: NA; clone size: NA; CDR3 protein: CASSQDQYNTGELFF; CDR3 DNA: TGCGCCAGCAGCCAAGATCAGTACAACACCGGGGAGCTGTTTTTT
V gene: TRBV7-9; J gene: TRBJ1-1; D gene: NA; clone size: NA; CDR3 protein: CASSPQTGTVNTEAFF; CDR3 DNA: TGTGCCAGCAGCCCGCAAACAGGGACCGTGAACACTGAAGCTTTCTTT
V gene: TRBV5-1; J gene: TRBJ2-2; D gene: TRBD1; clone size: NA; CDR3 protein: CASSLGQGGAIGELFF; CDR3 DNA: TGCGCCAGCAGCTTGGGACAGGGTGGCGCAATCGGGGAGCTGTTTTTT
V gene: TRBV4-1; J gene: TRBJ2-1; D gene: NA; clone size: NA; CDR3 protein: CASSQAVNEQFF; CDR3 DNA: TGCGCCAGCAGCCAAGCCGTCAATGAGCAGTTCTTC
V gene: TRBV7-8; J gene: TRBJ1-1; D gene: NA; clone size: NA; CDR3 protein: CASSPLGAATEAFF; CDR3 DNA: TGTGCCAGCAGCCCCCTGGGGGCGGCCACTGAAGCTTTCTTT
V gene: TRBV27; J gene: TRBJ2-1; D gene: TRBD2; clone size: NA; CDR3 protein: CASSLGLAGDNEQFF; CDR3 DNA: TGTGCCAGCAGTTTAGGACTAGCGGGAGACAATGAGCAGTTCTTC
V gene: TRBV5-1; J gene: TRBJ2-5; D gene: NA; clone size: NA; CDR3 protein: CASSIARTGKETQYF; CDR3 DNA: TGCGCCAGCAGCATCGCCAGGACGGGAAAAGAGACCCAGTACTTC
V gene: TRBV10-3; J gene: TRBJ2-5; D gene: TRBD1; clone size: once; CDR3 protein: CAIGTGGGQETQYF; CDR3 DNA: TGTGCCATCGGGACAGGGGGCGGTCAAGAGACCCAGTACTTC
V gene: TRBV19; J gene: TRBJ1-5; D gene: NA; clone size: NA; CDR3 protein: CASSISGYSNQPQHF; CDR3 DNA: TGTGCCAGTAGTATTTCAGGGTATAGCAATCAGCCCCAGCATTTT
V gene: TRBV10-3; J gene: TRBJ2-1; D gene: NA; clone size: NA; CDR3 protein: CAISANSLSSYNEQFF; CDR3 DNA: TGTGCCATCAGTGCAAACAGCCTAAGCTCCTACAATGAGCAGTTCTTC
V gene: TRBV27; J gene: TRBJ1-6; D gene: TRBD1; clone size: NA; CDR3 protein: CASSPGTEDSPLHF; CDR3 DNA: TGTGCCAGCTCTCCCGGGACAGAGGATTCACCCCTCCACTTT
V gene: TRBV12-5; J gene: TRBJ2-5; D gene: NA; clone size: NA; CDR3 protein: CASGPPGGWETQYF; CDR3 DNA: TGTGCTAGTGGTCCACCAGGAGGGTGGGAGACCCAGTACTTC
V gene: TRBV14; J gene: TRBJ1-2; D gene: NA; clone size: NA; CDR3 protein: CASSQGSRRGTF; CDR3 DNA: TGTGCCAGCAGCCAAGGGTCCAGGAGGGGTACCTTC
V gene: TRBV7-3; J gene: TRBJ1-2; D gene: TRBD1; clone size: few; CDR3 protein: CASSPGTGWAGYTF; CDR3 DNA: TGTGCCAGCAGCCCAGGGACAGGGTGGGCTGGCTACACCTTC
V gene: TRBV28; J gene: TRBJ1-4; D gene: NA; clone size: NA; CDR3 protein: CASSFSGDGPNEKLFF; CDR3 DNA: TGTGCCAGCAGTTTTTCCGGAGACGGCCCTAATGAAAAACTGTTTTTT
V gene: TRBV28; J gene: TRBJ1-1; D gene: NA; clone size: NA; CDR3 protein: CASSDTGEAFF; CDR3 DNA: TGTGCCAGCAGTGACACAGGGGAAGCTTTCTTT
V gene: TRBV5-4; J gene: TRBJ2-5; D gene: NA; clone size: NA; CDR3 protein: CASSLKTASQETQYF; CDR3 DNA: TGTGCCAGCAGCTTGAAGACAGCTAGCCAAGAGACCCAGTACTTC
V gene: TRBV3-1/TRBV3-2; J gene: TRBJ2-3; D gene: TRBD2; clone size: NA; CDR3 protein: CASSQVAGGKRTDTQYF; CDR3 DNA: TGTGCCAGCAGCCAAGTAGCGGGGGGAAAACGCACAGATACGCAGTATTTT
V gene: TRBV7-2; J gene: TRBJ2-3; D gene: TRBD1; clone size: NA; CDR3 protein: CASSLGQALNTDTQYF; CDR3 DNA: TGTGCCAGCAGCTTGGGACAGGCCCTTAACACAGATACGCAGTATTTT
V gene: TRBV27; J gene: TRBJ2-7; D gene: TRBD1; clone size: once; CDR3 protein: CASSPRQGGFHEQYF; CDR3 DNA: TGTGCCAGCAGTCCCCGACAGGGCGGCTTCCACGAGCAGTACTTC
V gene: TRBV7-9; J gene: TRBJ2-1; D gene: NA; clone size: NA; CDR3 protein: CASSSGVGDEQFF; CDR3 DNA: TGTGCCAGCAGCTCGGGGGTCGGCGATGAGCAGTTCTTC
V gene: TRBV29-1; J gene: TRBJ2-1; D gene: TRBD2; clone size: NA; CDR3 protein: CSSLGGRVNEQFF; CDR3 DNA: TGCAGCTCCCTGGGGGGGAGGGTCAATGAGCAGTTCTTC
V gene: TRBV5-1; J gene: TRBJ1-4; D gene: NA; clone size: NA; CDR3 protein: CASSRVFQGGKEKLFF; CDR3 DNA: TGCGCCAGCAGTAGAGTATTCCAGGGAGGGAAAGAAAAACTGTTTTTT
V gene: TRBV5-6; J gene: TRBJ1-2; D gene: TRBD1; clone size: NA; CDR3 protein: CASSLEDRVVHYGYTF; CDR3 DNA: TGTGCCAGCAGCTTGGAGGACAGGGTGGTTCACTATGGCTACACCTTC
V gene: TRBV2; J gene: TRBJ1-2; D gene: NA; clone size: NA; CDR3 protein: CASSDWEGLNRDYGYTF; CDR3 DNA: TGTGCCAGCAGTGACTGGGAGGGGTTGAATCGGGACTATGGCTACACCTTC
V gene: TRBV6-5; J gene: TRBJ1-1; D gene: TRBD1; clone size: NA; CDR3 protein: CASSYGQGLTEAFF; CDR3 DNA: TGTGCCAGCAGTTACGGACAGGGTCTCACTGAAGCTTTCTTT
V gene: TRBV5-5; J gene: TRBJ1-2; D gene: NA; clone size: NA; CDR3 protein: CASSPNLPRGVYGVGFDF; CDR3 DNA: TGTGCCAGCAGCCCAAACCTACCACGCGGGGTTTATGGAGTGGGCTTTGACTTC
V gene: TRBV7-9; J gene: TRBJ2-3; D gene: NA; clone size: once; CDR3 protein: CASSLMGGVTDTQYF; CDR3 DNA: TGTGCCAGCAGCTTAATGGGCGGGGTCACAGATACGCAGTATTTT
V gene: TRBV5-1; J gene: TRBJ1-2; D gene: NA; clone size: once; CDR3 protein: CASSLGTVGALYGYTF; CDR3 DNA: TGCGCCAGCAGCTTGGGGACAGTAGGGGCTCTCTATGGCTACACCTTC
V gene: TRBV4-3; J gene: TRBJ2-1; D gene: TRBD2; clone size: NA; CDR3 protein: CASSQGAGVDNEQFF; CDR3 DNA: TGCGCCAGCAGCCAAGGTGCGGGAGTAGACAATGAGCAGTTCTTC
V gene: TRBV9; J gene: TRBJ1-2; D gene: TRBD1; clone size: NA; CDR3 protein: CASRGQGDHGYTF; CDR3 DNA: TGTGCCAGCAGGGGACAGGGGGATCATGGCTACACCTTC
V gene: TRBV19; J gene: TRBJ1-5; D gene: NA; clone size: NA; CDR3 protein: CASSIWGDSNQPQHF; CDR3 DNA: TGTGCCAGTAGTATCTGGGGGGATAGCAATCAGCCCCAGCATTTT
V gene: TRBV6-1; J gene: TRBJ2-5; D gene: TRBD2; clone size: NA; CDR3 protein: CASSEGLAGDLQETQYF; CDR3 DNA: TGTGCCAGCAGTGAGGGGCTAGCGGGGGATCTCCAAGAGACCCAGTACTTC
V gene: TRBV11-2; J gene: TRBJ2-5; D gene: NA; clone size: NA; CDR3 protein: CASSTREERGKETQYF; CDR3 DNA: TGTGCCAGCAGCACTCGAGAAGAGAGGGGGAAAGAGACCCAGTACTTC
V gene: TRBV5-5; J gene: TRBJ1-2; D gene: NA; clone size: NA; CDR3 protein: CASSLRALAAYGYTF; CDR3 DNA: TGTGCCAGCAGCTTGAGGGCCCTAGCAGCCTATGGCTACACCTTC